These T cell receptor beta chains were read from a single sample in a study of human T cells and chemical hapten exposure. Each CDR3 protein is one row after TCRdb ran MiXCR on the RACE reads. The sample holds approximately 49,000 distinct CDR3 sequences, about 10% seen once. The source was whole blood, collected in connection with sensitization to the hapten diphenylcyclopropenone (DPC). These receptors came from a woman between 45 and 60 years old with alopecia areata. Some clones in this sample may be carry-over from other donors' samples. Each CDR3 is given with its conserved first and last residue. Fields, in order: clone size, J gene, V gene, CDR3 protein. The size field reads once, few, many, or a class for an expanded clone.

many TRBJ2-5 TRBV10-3 CAISSGGSQETQYF
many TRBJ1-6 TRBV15 CATSRAVDNSPLHF
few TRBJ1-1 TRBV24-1 CATRGQGDTEAFF
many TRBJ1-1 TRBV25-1 CASSPTGRTEAFF
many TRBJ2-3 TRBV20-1 CSARSAGGGSDTQYF
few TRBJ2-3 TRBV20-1 CSARWRQSTDTQYF
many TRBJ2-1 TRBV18 CASSSRGGEDEQFF
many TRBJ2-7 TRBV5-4 CASSLLDEQYF
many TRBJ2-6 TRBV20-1 CSARSAGALRANVLTF
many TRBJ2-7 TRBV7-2 CASSLWGQGEYEQYF
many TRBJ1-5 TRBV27 CASRRSGDQPQHF
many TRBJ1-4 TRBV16 CASSQSRQPNEKLFF
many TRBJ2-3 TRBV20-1 CSGGPRGGTDTQYF
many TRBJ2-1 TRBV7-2 CASSLAGHNEQFF
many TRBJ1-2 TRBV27 CASSLSRRNYGYTF